Listed below are T cell receptor beta chains from one sample, sequenced in a study of Graves' ophthalmopathy and Graves' hyperthyroidism. From the multiplex PCR reads, TCRdb called clonotypes with MiXCR, one entry per CDR3 protein. This sample yields a few hundred thousand distinct CDR3 sequences, of which 20% to 25% are seen a single time; under 3.5% belongs to the top ten. Sequences were obtained from peripheral blood. The receptor source for this set is a young woman with stable Graves' hyperthyroidism. Both conserved end residues are part of each CDR3. The D gene is left open where the match is weak. Size tells how often a clone was seen (once, few, many) or the class of an expanded clone, and some rows leave it out.

V gene	CDR3 length	clone size	J gene	D gene	CDR3 DNA	CDR3 protein
TRBV10-3	14	.	TRBJ2-7	.	TGTGCCATCAGTGGGTATCCGGGCACCTACGAGCAGTACTTC	CAISGYPGTYEQYF
TRBV28	13	.	TRBJ2-7	.	TGTGCCAGCAATCCCCCCTCGGGGGTTGAGCAGTACTTC	CASNPPSGVEQYF
TRBV20-1	11	.	TRBJ1-2	.	TGCAGTGCTAGTTCAGGGTATGGCTACACCTTC	CSASSGYGYTF
TRBV7-8	15	many	TRBJ2-7	.	TGTGCCAGCAGCTTACGGGACGGCAGCTCCTACGAGCAGTACTTC	CASSLRDGSSYEQYF
TRBV11-1	17	many	TRBJ2-5	.	TGTGCCAGCAGCTCCCCACCTCTGGGCCGACCCCAAGAGACCCAGTACTTC	CASSSPPLGRPQETQYF
TRBV20-1	15	many	TRBJ2-7	.	TGCAGTGCTATCACAGGGTATATGGGCCCCTACGAGCAGTACTTC	CSAITGYMGPYEQYF
TRBV2	14	many	TRBJ2-5	.	TGTGCCAGCAACATTGGAAGGGACCAAGAGACCCAGTACTTC	CASNIGRDQETQYF
TRBV27	15	.	TRBJ1-2	.	TGTGCCAGCAGTCCCCTCCCCCAGGGGAACTATGGCTACACCTTC	CASSPLPQGNYGYTF
TRBV6-2/TRBV6-3	14	many	TRBJ2-7	TRBD1	TGTGCCAGCAGTTACGGTGACAGGGTAGCCGAGCAGTACTTC	CASSYGDRVAEQYF
TRBV19	20	many	TRBJ2-2	TRBD2	TGTGCCAGTAACCTTCCCTGGACTAGCGGGAGGGGCCCGAACACCGGGGAGCTGTTTTTT	CASNLPWTSGRGPNTGELFF
TRBV3-1	14	many	TRBJ1-1	.	TGTGCCAGCAGCCACGCCGAGCGCAGGGGTGAAGCTTTCTTT	CASSHAERRGEAFF
TRBV6-1	13	.	TRBJ1-2	.	TGTGCCACCAGTGTCCGAGGGGATTATGGCTACACCTTC	CATSVRGDYGYTF
TRBV20-1	15	many	TRBJ2-7	.	TGCAGTGCTAGAGATTGGAGACAGTGGTCCTACGAGCAGTACTTC	CSARDWRQWSYEQYF
TRBV20-1	13	many	TRBJ2-7	.	TGCAGTGCTAGAGATTACCAGGGACGTCAGCAGTACTTC	CSARDYQGRQQYF
TRBV12-3/TRBV12-4	15	many	TRBJ2-7	TRBD1	TGTGCCAGCAGTTTATCGGGACAGGTTTACTACGAGCAGTACTTC	CASSLSGQVYYEQYF